What follows describes a single T cell receptor (beta chain). This entry is derived from a study of blood T cell repertoires in COVID-19. About the research overall: PBMCs, B-cell-depleted T cells, or T cells were the source of the cDNA or gDNA that made up the material.

Germline V gives CDR1 SEHNR, CDR2 FQNEAQ (reference sequence). Trimming stripped 5 bases from V and 0 bases from J, with 19 bases between. The CDR3 totals 17 residues. Libraries were prepared by immunoSEQ multiplex PCR; TCRdb keeps only in-frame clonotypes and omits some of them. The sample includes about 240,000 clones, around 86% seen only once; the top ten take 9.5% to 15%. The TCR originated in a woman aged 55-75 years with active or convalescent COVID-19. The chain combines TRBV7-9 with TRBJ1-2, with D hard to call. What was sequenced was peripheral blood. CDR3 nucleotides: TGTGCCAGCAGCCCTAGGCCGGCGGGAATAGCTAACTATGGCTACACCTTC. Its protein is CASSPRPAGIANYGYTF.